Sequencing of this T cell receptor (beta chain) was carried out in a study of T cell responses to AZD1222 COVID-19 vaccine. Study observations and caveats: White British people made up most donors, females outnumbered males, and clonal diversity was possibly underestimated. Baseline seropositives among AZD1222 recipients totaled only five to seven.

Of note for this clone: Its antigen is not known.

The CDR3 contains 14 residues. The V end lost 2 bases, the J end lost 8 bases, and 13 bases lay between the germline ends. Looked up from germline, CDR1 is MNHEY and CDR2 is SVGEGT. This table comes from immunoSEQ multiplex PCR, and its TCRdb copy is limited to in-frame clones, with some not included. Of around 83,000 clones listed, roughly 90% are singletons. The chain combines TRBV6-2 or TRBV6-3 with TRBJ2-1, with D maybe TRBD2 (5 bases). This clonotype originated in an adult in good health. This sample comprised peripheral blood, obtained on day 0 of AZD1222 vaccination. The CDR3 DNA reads TGTGCCAGCAGTTACATCAGCGGAAGGGATGAGCAGTTCTTC. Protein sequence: CASSYISGRDEQFF.